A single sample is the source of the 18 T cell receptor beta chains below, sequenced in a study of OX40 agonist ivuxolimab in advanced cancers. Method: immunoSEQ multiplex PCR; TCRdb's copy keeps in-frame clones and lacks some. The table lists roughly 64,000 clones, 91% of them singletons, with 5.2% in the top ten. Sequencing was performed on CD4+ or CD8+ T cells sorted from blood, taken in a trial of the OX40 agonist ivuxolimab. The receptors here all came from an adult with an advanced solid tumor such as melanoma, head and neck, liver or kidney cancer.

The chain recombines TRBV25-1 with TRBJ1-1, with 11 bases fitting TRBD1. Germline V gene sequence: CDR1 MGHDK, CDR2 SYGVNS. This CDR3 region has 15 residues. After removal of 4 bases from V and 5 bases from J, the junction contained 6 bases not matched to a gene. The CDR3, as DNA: TGTGCCAGCAGTGCTAGGACAGGGGGCGGGACTGAAGCTTTCTTT. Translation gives CASSARTGGGTEAFF.

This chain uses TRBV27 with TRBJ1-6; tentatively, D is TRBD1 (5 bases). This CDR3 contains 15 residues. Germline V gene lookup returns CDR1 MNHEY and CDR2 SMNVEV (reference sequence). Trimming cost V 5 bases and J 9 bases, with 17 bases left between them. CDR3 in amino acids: CASSPIRGASSPLHF. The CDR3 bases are TGTGCCAGCAGTCCCATCAGAGGGGCGAGTTCACCCCTCCACTTT.

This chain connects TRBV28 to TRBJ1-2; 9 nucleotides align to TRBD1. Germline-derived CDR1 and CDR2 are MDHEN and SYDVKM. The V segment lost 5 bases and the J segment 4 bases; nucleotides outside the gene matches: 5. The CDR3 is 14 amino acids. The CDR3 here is CASSQGTGIYGYTF. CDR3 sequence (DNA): TGTGCCAGCAGTCAAGGGACAGGGATCTATGGCTACACCTTC.

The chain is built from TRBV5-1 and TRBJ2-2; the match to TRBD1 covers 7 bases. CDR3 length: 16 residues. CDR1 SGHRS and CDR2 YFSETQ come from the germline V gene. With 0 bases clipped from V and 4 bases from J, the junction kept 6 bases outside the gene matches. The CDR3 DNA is TGCGCCAGCAGCTTGGATTCGACAGGGCTCACCGGGGAGCTGTTTTTT. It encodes CASSLDSTGLTGELFF.

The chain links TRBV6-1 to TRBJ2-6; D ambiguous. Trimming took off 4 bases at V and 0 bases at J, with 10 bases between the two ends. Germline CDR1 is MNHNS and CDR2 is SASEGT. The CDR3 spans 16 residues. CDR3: CASSVGFSSGANVLTF. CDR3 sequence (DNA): TGTGCCAGCAGTGTCGGGTTTAGCTCTGGGGCCAACGTCCTGACTTTC.

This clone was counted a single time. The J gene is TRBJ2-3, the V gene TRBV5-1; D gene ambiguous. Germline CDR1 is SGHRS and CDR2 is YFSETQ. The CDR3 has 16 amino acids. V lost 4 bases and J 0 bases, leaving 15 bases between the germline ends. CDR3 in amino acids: CASSSDPVSSTDTQYF. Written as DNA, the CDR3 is TGCGCCAGCAGCAGCGACCCTGTCTCTAGCACAGATACGCAGTATTTT.

The CDR3 DNA is TGCGCCAGCAGCTTTTTAGCGGGAGTCGAGGAGACCCAGTACTTC. The encoded protein is CASSFLAGVEETQYF. The V call is TRBV5-1, the J call TRBJ2-5; TRBD2 aligns across 9 bases. J lost 5 bases, V lost 2 bases, and 7 bases had no gene match. The CDR3 has 15 amino acids. Germline V gene lookup returns CDR1 SGHRS and CDR2 YFSETQ.

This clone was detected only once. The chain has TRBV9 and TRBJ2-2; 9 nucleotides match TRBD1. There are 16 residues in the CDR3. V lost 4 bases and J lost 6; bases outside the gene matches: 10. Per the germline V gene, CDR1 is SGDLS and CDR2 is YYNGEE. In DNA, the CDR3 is TGTGCCAGCAGCCAGGGCGGGACAGGGAGCCCCGGGGAGCTGTTTTTT. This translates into CASSQGGTGSPGELFF.

CDR3 nucleotide sequence: TGTGCCATCAGTGAGGGGAACCTTAGCACAGATACGCAGTATTTT. This translates into CAISEGNLSTDTQYF. The chain is built from TRBV10-3 and TRBJ2-3; no firm D call. V lost 2 bases, J lost 0 bases, and 9 bases lay in between. CDR3 length: 15 residues. Germline V gene data show CDR1 as ENHRY and CDR2 as SYGVKD.

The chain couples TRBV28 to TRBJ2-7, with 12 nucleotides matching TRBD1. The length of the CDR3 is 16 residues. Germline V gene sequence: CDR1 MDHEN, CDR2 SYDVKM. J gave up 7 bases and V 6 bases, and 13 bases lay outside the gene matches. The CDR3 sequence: CASSRVLGQGAREQYF. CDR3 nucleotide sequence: TGTGCCAGCAGCCGGGTCCTGGGACAGGGGGCAAGAGAGCAGTACTTC.

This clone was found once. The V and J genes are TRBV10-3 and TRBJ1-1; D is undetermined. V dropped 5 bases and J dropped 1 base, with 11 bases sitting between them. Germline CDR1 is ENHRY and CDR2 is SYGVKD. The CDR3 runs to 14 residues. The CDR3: CAISSGKGNTEAFF. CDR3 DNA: TGTGCCATCAGTTCCGGGAAGGGGAACACTGAAGCTTTCTTT.

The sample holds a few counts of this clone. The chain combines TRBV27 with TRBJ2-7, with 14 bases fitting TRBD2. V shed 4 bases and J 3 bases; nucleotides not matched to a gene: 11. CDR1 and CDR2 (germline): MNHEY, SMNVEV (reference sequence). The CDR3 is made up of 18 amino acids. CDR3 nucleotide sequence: TGTGCCAGCAGTTACCAAGGACTAGCGGGAGGAAAGGTCTACGAGCAGTACTTC. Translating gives CASSYQGLAGGKVYEQYF.

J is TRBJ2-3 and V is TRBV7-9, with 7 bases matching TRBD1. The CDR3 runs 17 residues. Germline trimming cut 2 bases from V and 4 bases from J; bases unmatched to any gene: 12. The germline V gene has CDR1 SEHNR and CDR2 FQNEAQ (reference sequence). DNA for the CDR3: TGTGCCAGCAGCTTATTACCGACAGGGATAAGGGCAGATACGCAGTATTTT. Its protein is CASSLLPTGIRADTQYF.

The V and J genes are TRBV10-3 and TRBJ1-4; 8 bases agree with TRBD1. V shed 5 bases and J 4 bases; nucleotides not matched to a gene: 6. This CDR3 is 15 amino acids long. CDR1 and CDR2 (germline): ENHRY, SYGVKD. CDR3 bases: TGTGCCATCAGTAAGACAGGGGAAAATAATGAAAAACTGTTTTTT. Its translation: CAISKTGENNEKLFF.

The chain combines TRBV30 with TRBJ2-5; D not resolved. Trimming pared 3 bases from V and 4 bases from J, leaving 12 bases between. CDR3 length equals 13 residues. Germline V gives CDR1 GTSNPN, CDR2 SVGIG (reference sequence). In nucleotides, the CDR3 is TGTGCCTGGAGCGCCACGAGGAGAGAGACCCAGTACTTC. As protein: CAWSATRRETQYF.

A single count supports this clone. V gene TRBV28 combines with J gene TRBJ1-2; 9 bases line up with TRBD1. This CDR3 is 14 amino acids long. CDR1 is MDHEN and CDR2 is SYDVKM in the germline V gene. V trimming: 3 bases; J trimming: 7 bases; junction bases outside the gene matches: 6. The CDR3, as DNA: TGTGCCAGCAGTTTCAACAGGGGGCTGGGTGGCTACACCTTC. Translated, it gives CASSFNRGLGGYTF.

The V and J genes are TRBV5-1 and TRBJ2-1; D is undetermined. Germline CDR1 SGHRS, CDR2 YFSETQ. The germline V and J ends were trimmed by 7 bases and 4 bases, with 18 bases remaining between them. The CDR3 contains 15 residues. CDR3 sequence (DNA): TGCGCCAGCCGGCGGACCCGCTTTGAATACAATGAGCAGTTCTTC. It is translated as CASRRTRFEYNEQFF.

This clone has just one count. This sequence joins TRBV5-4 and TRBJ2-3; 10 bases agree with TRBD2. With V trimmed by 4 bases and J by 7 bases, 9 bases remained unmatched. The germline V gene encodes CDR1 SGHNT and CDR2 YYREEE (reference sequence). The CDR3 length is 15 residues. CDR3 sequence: CASSARTSGAHTQYF. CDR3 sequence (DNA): TGTGCCAGCAGCGCCCGGACTAGCGGCGCACATACGCAGTATTTT.